This TCR beta chain was sequenced during a study of shared clonotypes between healthy human individuals. As for the study in general: Each donor's CD8 memory used one plate, CD8 naive two, each CD4 subset three.

Produced via immunoSEQ multiplex PCR; TCRdb's table is partial and in-frame only. Among 2 million to 3 million clones, 93% were seen once, and the ten largest hold about 0.34%. The CDR3 is 11 residues long. Per the germline V gene, CDR1 is MNHEY and CDR2 is SMNVEV (reference sequence). V was trimmed by 6 bases and J by 6 bases, leaving 8 bases between them. Note on this clone: Its antigen is unidentified.

Study-wide results and limits: Memory subsets generally showed lower estimated richness than naive subsets.

The genes are TRBV27 and TRBJ2-5; D may be TRBD1 or TRBD2 (6 bases each). The sequenced sample consisted of naive CD4+ T cells from PBMCs. Subset specified: CD45RA+ positively selected. This receptor was taken from a man between 18 and 35 years old in good health. Some clones in this sample may be carry-over from other donors' samples. Written as DNA, the CDR3 is TGTGCCAGCAGAGGGGGGAAGACCCAGTACTTC. This translates into CASRGGKTQYF.